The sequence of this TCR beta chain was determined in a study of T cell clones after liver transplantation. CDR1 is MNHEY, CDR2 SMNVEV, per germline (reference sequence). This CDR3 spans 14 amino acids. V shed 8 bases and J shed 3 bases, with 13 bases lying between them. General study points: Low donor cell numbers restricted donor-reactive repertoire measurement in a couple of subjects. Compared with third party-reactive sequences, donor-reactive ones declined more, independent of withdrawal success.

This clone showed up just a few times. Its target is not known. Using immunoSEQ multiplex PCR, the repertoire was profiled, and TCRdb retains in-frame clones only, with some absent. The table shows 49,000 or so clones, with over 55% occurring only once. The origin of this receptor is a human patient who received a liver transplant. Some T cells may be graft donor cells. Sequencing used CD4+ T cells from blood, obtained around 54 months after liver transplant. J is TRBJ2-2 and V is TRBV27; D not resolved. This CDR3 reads CASRGPSYTGELFF. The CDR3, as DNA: TGTGCCAGCCGTGGCCCCTCCTACACCGGGGAGCTGTTTTTT.